The entry below gives a single TCR beta chain sequence along with its context. Germline lookup yields CDR1 DFQATT and CDR2 SNEGSKA (reference sequence). J gave up 4 bases and V 1 base, and 9 bases lay outside the gene matches. This CDR3 region has 17 residues. This sample was taken from a study of CD8 T cells in Susac syndrome. Random hexamers were used to reverse transcribe roughly 0.5 to 1 ug of RNA. TCRdb used MiXCR to reprocess the immunoSEQ multiplex PCR reads, holding one entry per CDR3 protein. The sample has more than 150,000 distinct CDR3 sequences, nearly 97% seen once. The rearrangement uses TRBV20-1 and TRBJ2-1; the match to TRBD2 covers 11 bases. Sequenced input: CD8+ T cells from PBMCs. This TCR came from a human donor with multiple sclerosis. The CDR3 nucleotides are TGCAGTGCTAGAGCCACGCGGACTAGCGGGCCGTACAATGAGCAGTTCTTC. Encoded protein: CSARATRTSGPYNEQFF.